These 29 T cell receptor beta chains were sequenced from one sample in a study of cytomegalovirus exposure and HLA in healthy donors. Primers: 60 Vbeta forward and 13 Jbeta reverse. Some clones are missing from TCRdb's copy, which holds only in-frame ones; the method was immunoSEQ multiplex PCR. The sample yields about 160,000 clones, roughly 77% seen once. The sample was PBMCs. The receptors were sampled from a man aged 25 to 40 in good health and CMV-seropositive.

The rearrangement uses TRBV15 and TRBJ2-5; 7 nucleotides match TRBD2. In germline, CDR1 is LNHNV, CDR2 YYDKDF (reference sequence). With V trimmed by 0 bases and J by 5 bases, 12 bases remained unmatched. There are 17 residues in the CDR3. CDR3 amino acids: CATSRDIRGLVLETQYF. CDR3 DNA sequence: TGTGCCACCAGCAGAGATATTAGAGGACTAGTGTTGGAGACCCAGTACTTC. Complete variable domain (other parts from reference TRBV15 and TRBJ2-5): DAMVIQNPRYQVTQFGKPVTLSCSQTLNHNVMYWYQQKSSQAPKLLFHYYDKDFNNEADTPDNFQSRRPNTSFCFLDIRSPGLGDTAMYLCATSRDIRGLVLETQYFGPGTRLLVL.

The V gene is TRBV29-1, the J gene TRBJ2-2; 7 bases map to TRBD1. Germline CDR1 SQVTM, CDR2 ANQGSEA. The CDR3 runs 14 residues. J gave up 4 bases and V 6 bases, and 8 bases lay outside the gene matches. The CDR3 protein is CSVLRGSPTGELFF. Written as DNA, the CDR3 is TGCAGCGTGCTCAGGGGGTCACCCACCGGGGAGCTGTTTTTT.

A few counts support this clone. Since no conserved phenylalanine or tryptophan closes the CDR3, a read error is the likely cause. It is unclear where the CDR3 begins or ends on the DNA, so no DNA is shown, and the CDR3 is as TCRdb lists it. The chain's CDR3 is CASSVGSC. This chain uses TRBV9 with TRBJ2-7; TRBD2, the table's D call, lacks a check against the DNA. The CDR3 has 8 amino acids, counting both end residues. Per germline, CDR1 SGDLS and CDR2 YYNGEE.

Regarding this clone: Within the sample, other DNA sequences also encode this same CDR3. As DNA, the CDR3 is TGTGCCAGCAGCTTGATAACAGGGGTGAACACTGAAGCTTTCTTT. This codes for CASSLITGVNTEAFF. V gene TRBV5-4 combines with J gene TRBJ1-1; the match to TRBD1 covers 7 bases. V lost 1 base and J lost 0; bases outside the gene matches: 3. In germline, CDR1 is SGHNT, CDR2 YYREEE (reference sequence). There are 15 residues in the CDR3.

As DNA, the CDR3 is TGTGCCAGCGAAAGCCCGGGACTAGCGGGGTCCGGGGAGCTGTTTTTT. Translation gives CASESPGLAGSGELFF. The chain joins TRBV7-9 to TRBJ2-2; TRBD2 aligns across 13 bases. The CDR3 runs 16 residues. Trimming removed 8 bases from V and 6 bases from J; junction bases left unmatched: 9. Per germline, CDR1 SEHNR and CDR2 FQNEAQ (reference sequence).

The CDR3 DNA sequence: TGTGCCAGCAGTCCTCACTCCCCACTAGCAACCGAGCAGTTCTTC. This translates into CASSPHSPLATEQFF. The rearrangement joins TRBV28 to TRBJ2-1; a possible D gene is TRBD2 (6 bases). Per the germline V gene, CDR1 is MDHEN and CDR2 is SYDVKM. The CDR3 runs to 15 residues. V gave up 5 bases and J gave up 10 bases, with 21 bases separating them.

A few counts support this clone. The chain couples TRBV6-5 to TRBJ2-1; D unresolved. Germline V gene lookup returns CDR1 MNHEY and CDR2 SVGAGI. V lost 0 bases and J 4 bases, leaving 7 bases between the germline ends. CDR3 length: 14 residues. The CDR3, as DNA: TGTGCCAGCAGTTACTCGAGTAGATACAATGAGCAGTTCTTC. Protein sequence: CASSYSSRYNEQFF.

The chain links TRBV28 to TRBJ1-5; D is unresolved. Trimming shortened V by 6 bases and J by 9 bases, and 12 bases separated the two germline ends. Germline CDR1 is MDHEN and CDR2 is SYDVKM. The CDR3 contains 12 residues. As DNA, the CDR3 is TGTGCCAGCAGGCCCCACCGGGGGCCCCAGCATTTT. Translated: CASRPHRGPQHF.

This clone was seen only once. The chain is built from TRBV2 and TRBJ2-3, with D possibly being TRBD1 (5 bases). The CDR3 totals 14 residues. V was trimmed by 6 bases and J by 2 bases, leaving 12 bases between them. The V gene's germline CDR1 is SNHLY and CDR2 FYNNEI. The CDR3 loop is CASRGDSNTDTQYF. Here the CDR3 DNA reads TGTGCCAGCAGAGGGGATTCGAACACAGATACGCAGTATTTT.

The rearrangement uses TRBV27 and TRBJ1-4; tentative D call: TRBD1 (6 bases). V was trimmed by 5 bases and J by 0 bases, leaving 13 bases between them. CDR1 is MNHEY, CDR2 SMNVEV, per germline (reference sequence). There are 16 residues in the CDR3. The CDR3 bases are TGTGCCAGCAGTCCGACAGGCATTGCAACTAATGAAAAACTGTTTTTT. Its translation is CASSPTGIATNEKLFF. Combining the CDR3 with reference TRBV27 and TRBJ1-4 gives the whole variable domain EAQVTQNPRYLITVTGKKLTVTCSQNMNHEYMSWYRQDPGLGLRQIYYSMNVEVTDKGDVPEGYKVSRKEKRNFPLILESPSPNQTSLYFCASSPTGIATNEKLFFGSGTQLSVL.

The rearrangement links TRBV15 to TRBJ2-1; tentatively, D is TRBD2 (5 bases). CDR1 and CDR2 (germline): LNHNV, YYDKDF (reference sequence). V dropped 1 base and J dropped 8 bases, with 18 bases sitting between them. This CDR3 contains 16 residues. As DNA, the CDR3 is TGTGCCACCAGCAGAGTCTCGTGGCGTCGGGGAGATGAGCAGTTCTTC. Its translation is CATSRVSWRRGDEQFF.

Only a few counts were recorded for this clone. The chain couples TRBV10-3 to TRBJ1-1; 7 bases fit TRBD1. CDR1 and CDR2 (germline): ENHRY, SYGVKD. V was clipped by 4 bases and J by 3 bases; unmatched bases: 11. The CDR3 sequence is 16 residues long. As DNA, the CDR3 is TGTGCCATCAGTGGTGACAGGGATGGTTTGGACACTGAAGCTTTCTTT. Its protein product is CAISGDRDGLDTEAFF.

The chain recombines TRBV6-1 with TRBJ2-7; 7 nucleotides match TRBD1. CDR1 and CDR2 from the germline V gene are MNHNS and SASEGT. J lost 9 bases, V lost 1 base, and 6 bases had no gene match. This CDR3 is built from 13 residues. The CDR3 coding sequence is TGTGCCAGCAGTGAAGGGTTCTGGACAGGGCAGTACTTC. Amino acids: CASSEGFWTGQYF.

V is TRBV2 and J is TRBJ1-2, with D maybe TRBD1 (5 bases). The CDR3 loop spans 14 amino acids. V gave up 7 bases and J gave up 5 bases, with 17 bases separating them. Germline loops: CDR1 SNHLY, CDR2 FYNNEI. The CDR3 DNA sequence: TGTGCCAGCATCAAAAGAACAGGATATTATGGCTACACCTTC. This encodes CASIKRTGYYGYTF.

The gene calls are TRBV27 and TRBJ2-4, with 7 bases identical to TRBD2. V shed 6 bases and J 0 bases; nucleotides not matched to a gene: 14. CDR3 size: 18 residues. Germline V gene data show CDR1 as MNHEY and CDR2 as SMNVEV (reference sequence). CDR3 sequence (DNA): TGTGCCAGCAGCTCCGGCGTGGGGCGGGGGTTAGCCAAAAACATTCAGTACTTC. This encodes CASSSGVGRGLAKNIQYF.

This clone was picked up one time. One end of the junction is discordant with germline, which a read error may explain. The chain employs TRBV15 and TRBJ1-1; tentative D call: TRBD1 (5 bases). The CDR3 spans 12 residues. Germline-derived CDR1 and CDR2 are LNHNV and YYDKDF (reference sequence). CDR3 sequence: CATSRKDTEDFF. The CDR3 DNA is TGTGCCACCAGTCGGAAGGACACTGAAGATTTCTTT. Using reference TRBV15 and TRBJ1-1 for the parts outside the CDR3, the full variable domain is DAMVIQNPRYQVTQFGKPVTLSCSQTLNHNVMYWYQQKSSQAPKLLFHYYDKDFNNEADTPDNFQSRRPNTSFCFLDIRSPGLGDTAMYLCATSRKDTEDFFGQGTRLTVV.

The chain employs TRBV5-4 and TRBJ1-4, with 7 positions matching TRBD1. The CDR3 has 14 amino acids. Unmatched junction bases numbered 6, after V lost 0 bases and J lost 10 bases. Germline loops: CDR1 SGHNT, CDR2 YYREEE (reference sequence). CDR3 in amino acids: CASSLGQGGRKLFF. Written as DNA, the CDR3 is TGTGCCAGCAGCTTGGGGCAGGGGGGCCGAAAACTGTTTTTT.

This clone is a singleton in its sample. The chain employs TRBV19 and TRBJ2-1; 9 nucleotides agree with TRBD2. Germline V gene lookup returns CDR1 LNHDA and CDR2 SQIVND (reference sequence). Losses at the gene ends were 2 bases for V and 8 bases for J; bases not matched to a gene: 7. The CDR3 runs 15 residues. The CDR3 loop is CASSILAGLTYEQFF. CDR3 bases: TGTGCCAGTAGTATACTAGCGGGACTCACCTATGAGCAGTTCTTC.

This chain links TRBV27 with TRBJ2-7, with a possible D match to TRBD1 (5 bases). CDR3 length: 12 amino acids. The V end lost 6 bases, the J end lost 5 bases, and 11 bases lay between the germline ends. Germline V gene lookup returns CDR1 MNHEY and CDR2 SMNVEV (reference sequence). The CDR3 coding sequence is TGTGCCAGCAGCGGCAGGGTTGACGAGCAGTACTTC. Translating gives CASSGRVDEQYF.

The chain uses TRBV18 and TRBJ2-1; 12 positions agree with TRBD1. The CDR3 is 14 amino acids. CDR1 and CDR2 from the germline V gene are KGHSH and LQKENI. V shed 3 bases, J shed 9 bases, and the junction held 3 bases outside the gene matches. This chain's CDR3 is CASSPGDRGREQFF. The CDR3 bases are TGTGCCAGCTCACCGGGGGACAGGGGGCGTGAGCAGTTCTTC.

The rearrangement links TRBV28 to TRBJ1-5, with 11 positions matching TRBD1. The V gene's germline CDR1 is MDHEN and CDR2 SYDVKM. V was clipped by 7 bases and J by 9 bases; unmatched bases: 8. CDR3 length: 14 amino acids. In DNA, the CDR3 is TGTGCCAGCAATAGTCCGGGACAGGGGGGGCCCCAGCATTTT. Amino acid sequence: CASNSPGQGGPQHF. Based on the CDR3 plus reference TRBV28 and TRBJ1-5, the full variable domain is DVKVTQSSRYLVKRTGEKVFLECVQDMDHENMFWYRQDPGLGLRLIYFSYDVKMKEKGDIPEGYSVSREKKERFSLILESASTNQTSMYLCASNSPGQGGPQHFGDGTRLSIL.

The chain carries TRBV7-2 and TRBJ2-6, with D possibly TRBD1 on 6 matching bases. V gave up 5 bases and J gave up 1 base, with 18 bases separating them. Germline loops: CDR1 SGHTA, CDR2 FQGNSA. This CDR3 contains 18 residues. CDR3 protein: CASSRTAQRWSGANVLTF. DNA of the CDR3: TGTGCCAGCAGCCGGACAGCTCAGAGGTGGTCTGGGGCCAACGTCCTGACTTTC.

The rearrangement joins TRBV27 to TRBJ2-7; TRBD2 is a possible D gene (7 bases). Germline V gene lookup returns CDR1 MNHEY and CDR2 SMNVEV (reference sequence). With 3 bases removed from V and 8 bases from J, the gap between germline ends came to 17 bases. CDR3 length: 14 amino acids. The CDR3 spells CASSFGGADAQQYF. In DNA form, the CDR3 reads TGTGCCAGCAGTTTTGGGGGGGCCGATGCGCAGCAGTACTTC.

The chain has TRBV5-5 and TRBJ2-1; unclear D gene. V was trimmed by 5 bases and J by 0 bases, leaving 9 bases between them. CDR1 is SGHKS, CDR2 YYEKEE, per germline (reference sequence). The CDR3 is 14 amino acids. The CDR3 spells CASSFESSYNEQFF. In nucleotides, the CDR3 is TGTGCCAGCAGTTTTGAGAGCTCCTACAATGAGCAGTTCTTC.

The table lists this clone with a count of one. J is TRBJ2-5 and V is TRBV7-9; 8 bases are a match to TRBD2. Germline CDR1 reads SEHNR; CDR2 reads FQNEAQ (reference sequence). V lost 6 bases to trimming and J lost 5 bases; unmatched junction nucleotides: 5. The CDR3 is 13 amino acids. The DNA of the CDR3 is TGTGCCAGCAGTCATGGGACTAGGGAGACCCAGTACTTC. Translation gives CASSHGTRETQYF.

About this clone itself: Additional DNA sequences in this sample encode the identical CDR3. This chain joins TRBV25-1 and TRBJ1-2; 9 bases map to TRBD1. Trimming removed 4 bases from V and 4 bases from J; junction bases left unmatched: 1. Germline assignment: CDR1 MGHDK and CDR2 SYGVNS. The CDR3 loop spans 13 amino acids. The CDR3 DNA reads as TGTGCCAGCAGTGTGACAGGGGGCTATGGCTACACCTTC. This gives the protein CASSVTGGYGYTF.

The chain carries TRBV6-6 and TRBJ2-3, with D tentatively TRBD1 (8 bases). The CDR3 runs 16 residues. V was clipped by 0 bases and J by 6 bases, with 16 bases between them. Per the germline V gene, CDR1 is MNHNY and CDR2 is SVGAGI (reference sequence). The CDR3, as DNA: TGTGCCAGCAGTTACTCGACGCAGCGGGACAGGGATACGCAGTATTTT. Translated: CASSYSTQRDRDTQYF.

This sequence joins TRBV6-1 and TRBJ1-1, with 7 bases lining up with TRBD1. Germline CDR1 reads MNHNS; CDR2 reads SASEGT. CDR3 length equals 15 residues. Losses at the gene ends were 5 bases for V and 0 bases for J; bases not matched to a gene: 6. CDR3 amino acids: CASSFRTGMNTEAFF. In DNA form, the CDR3 reads TGTGCCAGCAGTTTCCGGACAGGTATGAACACTGAAGCTTTCTTT.

The rearrangement links TRBV6-5 to TRBJ2-5, with D possibly TRBD1 on 5 matching bases. From germline, CDR1 is MNHEY and CDR2 SVGAGI. V lost 7 bases and J lost 2, with 14 bases in between. The CDR3 consists of 14 residues. CDR3 coding DNA: TGTGCCAGCACCAGACGGACACAACAAGAGACCCAGTACTTC. Protein product: CASTRRTQQETQYF.